The following is a T cell receptor beta chain sequence with its context. Its specificity is unknown. The V gene lost 1 base and the J gene lost 0 bases, with 16 bases spanning the gap. CDR1 and CDR2 (germline): SGHTA, FQGTGA. The CDR3 length is 18 residues. Any history of autoimmune disease or systemic immunosuppression disqualified patients. The study sampled blood at baseline, cycle 4 day 1, and cycle 7 day 1. The source of the sample is a study of OX40 agonist ivuxolimab in advanced cancers. Study-level points and caveats: Partial responders at 0.1-3.0 mg/kg showed near-lowest clonal expansion. The study observed clonal expansion of CD4+ and CD8+ blood T cells by week 6 at 0.1 to 3.0 mg/kg.

TCRdb's table, derived via immunoSEQ multiplex PCR, lists solely in-frame clones and lacks some. The sample consists of 50,000 to 65,000 clones, about four fifths of them appearing once. The origin of this receptor is an adult with an advanced solid tumor such as melanoma, head and neck, liver or kidney cancer. The sample consisted of CD4+ or CD8+ T cells sorted from blood, taken in a trial of the OX40 agonist ivuxolimab. The chain links TRBV7-3 to TRBJ2-1; TRBD2 might be the D (6 bases). The CDR3 here is CASSLNGIADYSYNEQFF. The CDR3 DNA reads as TGTGCCAGCAGCTTAAACGGGATCGCGGACTACTCCTACAATGAGCAGTTCTTC.